Given below is one TCR beta chain in context. Its cognate antigen is unknown. Looked up from germline, CDR1 is SGHRS and CDR2 is YFSETQ. CDR3 length: 13 residues. The libraries of TRB cDNA were constructed through 5' RACE using UMI labels. From the 5' RACE reads, TCRdb lists one entry per CDR3 protein and no DNA. This repertoire includes 37,000 or so distinct CDR3 sequences. The data stem from a study of CXCR3-negative and CXCR3-positive naive CD8 T cells. Findings of the study overall: The TRBV-TRBJ usage of naive CXCR3-negative and CXCR3-positive cells was similar, but that of memory cells differed. Memory CD8+ cells showed much lower diversity, while both naive subsets displayed comparably high diversity.

This sequence was found in a human donor in good health. Some clones in this sample may be carry-over from other donors' samples. The chain carries TRBV5-1 and TRBJ2-7; absent DNA, TCRdb's TRBD1 call cannot be checked. The sample was memory CD8+ T cells from blood. CDR3: CASRLTGTDEQYF.